A selection of T cell receptor beta chains follows, all from one sample in a study of sequential checkpoint blockade in melanoma. TCRdb keeps only in-frame clones here, not all; method: immunoSEQ multiplex PCR. The top ten hold roughly 17% of the sample, which has tens of thousands of clones, nearly 85% seen once. The sample consisted of CD8+ T cells sorted from blood (inferred from file names), taken from a patient given nivolumab and ipilimumab in sequence. The receptors shown here come from a human donor with melanoma. Each CDR3 is given with its conserved first and last residue. The order of the fields is J gene, clone size, V gene, CDR3 protein. Size values are once, few and many counts, or a class for expanded clones, and some rows have none.

>TRBJ2-7|few|TRBV6-1
CASSEGLAASYEQYF
>TRBJ2-7|.|TRBV7-2
CASSLLDNSYEQYF
>TRBJ1-1|once|TRBV19
CASSSLGTGRGDTEAFF
>TRBJ1-5|.|TRBV28
CASILEKGYQPQHF
>TRBJ1-1|.|TRBV18
CASSSTGTEAFF
>TRBJ2-7|once|TRBV7-9
CASRSGGTYEQYF
>TRBJ2-7|.|TRBV5-1
CASSFAGTGSEQYF
>TRBJ2-7|.|TRBV19
CASSHRGYEQYF
>TRBJ2-2|.|TRBV4-1
CASSQERLAGGDGELFF
>TRBJ2-5|.|TRBV9
CASSVGGGKTQYF
>TRBJ1-5|.|TRBV28
CASSSGQYSNQPQHF
>TRBJ2-4|.|TRBV7-9
CASSLAQGNIQYF
>TRBJ1-2|.|TRBV5-3
CARRQNRAVPYGYTF
>TRBJ2-3|.|TRBV9
CASSPRGTSGITDTQYF
>TRBJ2-3|few|TRBV29-1
CSVEGGQGGTDTQYF
>TRBJ1-3|.|TRBV9
CASSLDSNSGNTIYF
>TRBJ2-7|.|TRBV28
CASSLDYEQYF
>TRBJ2-7|.|TRBV7-8
CASSLSLAGGLDGEQYF
>TRBJ2-7|.|TRBV6-6
CASSYSGSSYEQYF
>.|.|TRBV27
CASSPITGPTTTSNEQFF
>TRBJ1-6|.|TRBV27
CAAGQGNSPLHF
>TRBJ2-1|.|TRBV9
CATGGAGSNEQFF
>TRBJ2-1|.|TRBV2
CASSDTGVTYNEQFF
>TRBJ2-1|.|TRBV9
CASSVVEGAVEQFF
>TRBJ1-1|.|TRBV27
CASSLTANTEAFF
>TRBJ1-2|.|TRBV19
CASSPMSGGDYTF